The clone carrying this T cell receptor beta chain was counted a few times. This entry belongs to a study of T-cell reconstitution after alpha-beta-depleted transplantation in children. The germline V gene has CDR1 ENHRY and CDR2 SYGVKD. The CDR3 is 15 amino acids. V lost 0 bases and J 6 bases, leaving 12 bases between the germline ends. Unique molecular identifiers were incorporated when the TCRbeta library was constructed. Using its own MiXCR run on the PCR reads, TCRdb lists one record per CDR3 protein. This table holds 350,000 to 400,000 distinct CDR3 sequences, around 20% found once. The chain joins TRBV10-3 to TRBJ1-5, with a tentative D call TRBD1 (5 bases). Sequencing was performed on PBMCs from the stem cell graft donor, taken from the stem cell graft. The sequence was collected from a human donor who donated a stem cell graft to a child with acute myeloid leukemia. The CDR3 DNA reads TGTGCCATCAGTGAGTCTGGTTACGGGGGTCAGCCCCAGCATTTT. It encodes CAISESGYGGQPQHF.